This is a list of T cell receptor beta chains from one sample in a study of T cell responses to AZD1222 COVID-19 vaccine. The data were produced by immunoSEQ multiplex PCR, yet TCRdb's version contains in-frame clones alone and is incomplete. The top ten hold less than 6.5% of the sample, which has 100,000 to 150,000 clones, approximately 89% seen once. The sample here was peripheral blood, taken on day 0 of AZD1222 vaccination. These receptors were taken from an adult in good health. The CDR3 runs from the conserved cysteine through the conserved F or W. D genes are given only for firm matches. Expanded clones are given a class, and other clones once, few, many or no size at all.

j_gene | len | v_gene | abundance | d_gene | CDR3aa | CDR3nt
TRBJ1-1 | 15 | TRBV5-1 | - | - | CASSLVSGAQGEAFF | TGCGCCAGCAGCTTGGTGTCAGGGGCGCAGGGTGAAGCTTTCTTT
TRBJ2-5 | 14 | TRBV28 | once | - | CASSSRETQETQYF | TGTGCCAGCAGCTCGAGGGAGACCCAAGAGACCCAGTACTTC
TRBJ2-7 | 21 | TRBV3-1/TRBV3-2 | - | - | CASSQDRGTGPPPPPSDEQYF | TGTGCCAGCAGCCAAGATAGGGGCACAGGGCCCCCTCCTCCACCCTCGGACGAGCAGTACTTC
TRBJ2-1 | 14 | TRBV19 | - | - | CASRRWATHNEQFF | TGTGCCAGTAGACGGTGGGCAACCCACAATGAGCAGTTCTTC
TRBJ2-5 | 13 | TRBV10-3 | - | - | CAISYTEQETQYF | TGTGCCATCAGCTATACAGAACAAGAGACCCAGTACTTC
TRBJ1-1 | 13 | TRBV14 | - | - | CASSQDLRGTAFF | TGTGCCAGCAGCCAAGATCTTAGAGGGACAGCTTTCTTT
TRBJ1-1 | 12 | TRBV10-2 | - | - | CASRSGNTEAFF | TGCGCCAGCAGATCAGGGAACACTGAAGCTTTCTTT
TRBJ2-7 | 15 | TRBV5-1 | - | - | CASSLGQGIRDEQYF | TGCGCCAGCAGCTTGGGTCAGGGAATTCGAGACGAGCAGTACTTC
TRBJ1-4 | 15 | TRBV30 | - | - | CAWSVMHGRGGKLFF | TGTGCCTGGAGTGTAATGCATGGCAGGGGAGGAAAACTGTTTTTT
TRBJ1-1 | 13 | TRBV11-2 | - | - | CASSLASATEAFF | TGTGCCAGCAGCCTGGCCTCCGCGACTGAAGCTTTCTTT
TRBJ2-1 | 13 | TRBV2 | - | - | CASSELEVHEQFF | TGTGCCAGCAGTGAGTTAGAGGTTCATGAGCAGTTCTTC
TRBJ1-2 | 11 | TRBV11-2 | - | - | CASRLNYGYTF | TGTGCCAGCAGGCTAAACTATGGCTACACCTTC
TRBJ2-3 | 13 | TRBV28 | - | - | CASSFNRPHYQYF | TGTGCCAGCAGTTTTAACAGGCCTCATTATCAGTATTTT
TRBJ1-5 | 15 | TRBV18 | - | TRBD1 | CASSIQGARNQPQHF | TGTGCCAGCTCAATACAGGGGGCAAGGAATCAGCCCCAGCATTTT
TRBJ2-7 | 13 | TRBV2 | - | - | CASSEARPYEQYF | TGTGCCAGCAGTGAAGCGCGACCTTACGAGCAGTACTTC
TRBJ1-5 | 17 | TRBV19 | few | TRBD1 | CASKETGGFNSNQPQHF | TGTGCCAGTAAGGAGACAGGGGGCTTCAATAGCAATCAGCCCCAGCATTTT
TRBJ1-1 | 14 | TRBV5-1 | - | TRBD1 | CASSLGQGSTEAFF | TGCGCCAGCAGCTTGGGACAGGGGTCGACTGAAGCTTTCTTT
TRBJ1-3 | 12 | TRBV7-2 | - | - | CASSLVRNTIYF | TGTGCCAGCAGCTTAGTCCGAAACACCATATATTTT
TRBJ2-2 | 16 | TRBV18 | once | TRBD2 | CASSSDSGVNTGELFF | TGTGCCAGCTCATCAGATAGCGGGGTGAACACCGGGGAGCTGTTTTTT
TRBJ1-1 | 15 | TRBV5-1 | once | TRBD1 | CASSSGRGQGTEAFF | TGCGCCAGCAGCTCCGGGAGGGGGCAGGGGACTGAAGCTTTCTTT
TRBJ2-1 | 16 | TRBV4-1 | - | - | CASSHQEGPRGNEQFF | TGCGCCAGCAGCCATCAGGAGGGACCGCGGGGCAATGAGCAGTTCTTC
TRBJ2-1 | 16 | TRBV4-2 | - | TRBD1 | CASSQGGQSSYNEQFF | TGTGCCAGCAGCCAAGGGGGACAGTCCTCCTACAATGAGCAGTTCTTC
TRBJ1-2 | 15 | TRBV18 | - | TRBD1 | CASSPQGGAHYGYTF | TGTGCCAGCTCACCCCAAGGGGGCGCTCACTATGGCTACACCTTC
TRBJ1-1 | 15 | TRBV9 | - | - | CASSGGGGYATEAFF | TGTGCCAGCAGCGGGGGAGGGGGTTACGCCACTGAAGCTTTCTTT
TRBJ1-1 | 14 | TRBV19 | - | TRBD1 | CASSANRGRTEAFF | TGTGCCAGTAGTGCAAACAGGGGAAGGACTGAAGCTTTCTTT
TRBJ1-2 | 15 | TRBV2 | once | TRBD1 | CASSADRAWPNGYTF | TGTGCCAGCAGTGCCGACAGGGCTTGGCCGAATGGCTACACCTTC
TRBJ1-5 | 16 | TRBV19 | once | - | CASNNPESNSNQPQHF | TGTGCCAGTAATAATCCTGAATCTAATAGCAATCAGCCCCAGCATTTT
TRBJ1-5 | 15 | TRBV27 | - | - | CASSLYSQGDQPQHF | TGTGCCAGCAGTTTATATTCGCAGGGTGATCAGCCCCAGCATTTT
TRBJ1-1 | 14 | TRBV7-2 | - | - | CASSLAGMNTEAFF | TGTGCCAGCAGCTTGGCGGGGATGAACACTGAAGCTTTCTTT
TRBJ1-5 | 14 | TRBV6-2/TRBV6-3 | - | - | CASSYGGEIQPQHF | TGTGCCAGCAGTTATGGGGGGGAAATTCAGCCCCAGCATTTT
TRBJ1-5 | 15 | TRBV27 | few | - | CASSYAGNSNQPQHF | TGTGCCAGCAGTTACGCAGGGAATAGCAATCAGCCCCAGCATTTT
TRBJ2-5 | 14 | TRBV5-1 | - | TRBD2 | CASSSGTSRETQYF | TGCGCCAGCAGTTCCGGGACTAGCAGAGAGACCCAGTACTTC
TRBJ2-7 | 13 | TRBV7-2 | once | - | CASSLVTSNEQYF | TGTGCCAGCAGCTTAGTTACGTCCAATGAGCAGTACTTC
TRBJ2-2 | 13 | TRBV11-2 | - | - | CASSEGNTGELFF | TGTGCCAGCAGCGAAGGGAACACCGGGGAGCTGTTTTTT
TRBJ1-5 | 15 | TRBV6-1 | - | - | CASSEGAIFHQPQHF | TGTGCCAGCAGTGAAGGGGCTATTTTCCATCAGCCCCAGCATTTT
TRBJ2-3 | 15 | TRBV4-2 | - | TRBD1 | CASSRTGQLRDTQYF | TGTGCCAGCAGCCGGACAGGGCAACTTAGAGATACGCAGTATTTT
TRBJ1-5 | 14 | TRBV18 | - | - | CASSRTGWYQPQHF | TGTGCCAGCTCACGTACAGGGTGGTACCAGCCCCAGCATTTT